The 2 T cell receptor beta chains in this list originate from one sample, sequenced in a study of CD8+ T cells in alopecia areata. Noted treatment: oral pan-JAK inhibitor, 5-10 mg twice daily. TCR sequencing used cDNA made by reverse transcription of extracted RNA. Assay used: immunoSEQ multiplex PCR; TCRdb lists only in-frame clones, some missing. The sample lists some 200,000 clones; about 40% were seen once. The source material was CD4+ T cells sorted from blood, sampled at approximately week 36, from a patient treated with tofacitinib. The receptors derive from a human donor with alopecia areata.

The chain links TRBV9 to TRBJ1-2; 7 nucleotides agree with TRBD1. Germline-derived CDR1 and CDR2 are SGDLS and YYNGEE. Trimming removed 7 bases from V and 7 bases from J; junction bases left unmatched: 13. The CDR3 covers 14 residues. This CDR3 is CASGRDSQYPGYTF. As DNA, the CDR3 is TGTGCCAGCGGACGGGACAGCCAGTATCCTGGCTACACCTTC.

This chain connects TRBV5-1 to TRBJ2-4; 8 bases match TRBD2. Germline V lookup: CDR1 SGHRS, CDR2 YFSETQ. Unmatched junction bases numbered 9, after V lost 3 bases and J lost 7 bases. There are 15 residues in the CDR3. The CDR3 is CASSSTGRAENIQYF. The CDR3 DNA reads TGCGCCAGCAGCTCCACCGGGAGGGCGGAGAACATTCAGTACTTC.